Listed here are 26 T cell receptor beta chains from one sample, sequenced in a study of beta chain features in type 1 diabetes. General study findings and limits: Shortening of TCRB CDR3s, moderate but significant, appeared in all four CD4+ subsets of Type 1 diabetes patients.

The authors reverse transcribed all of the isolated RNA, so sequencing captured expressed TCRB transcripts. Clones were read by immunoSEQ multiplex PCR, and TCRdb kept only the in-frame ones, dropping some. The sample yields a few hundred thousand clones, over 8.5% seen once. Their target antigens are unknown. Sequencing used central memory CD4+ T cells from blood. These receptors were taken from a man younger than 40 with type 1 diabetes.

This clone was seen a handful of times. The chain uses TRBV7-2 and TRBJ2-7; D is uncertain. Trimming pared 6 bases from V and 6 bases from J, leaving 18 bases between. The CDR3 sequence is 14 residues long. The germline gives CDR1 SGHTA, CDR2 FQGNSA. The CDR3 here is CASSLLRVWGEQYF. CDR3 nucleotides: TGTGCCAGCAGTCTTCTTAGAGTATGGGGCGAGCAGTACTTC.

V is TRBV6-1 and J is TRBJ2-4; D unclear. V shed 2 bases and J shed 1 base, with 3 bases lying between them. Germline CDR1 reads MNHNS; CDR2 reads SASEGT. The CDR3 runs to 13 residues. CDR3 in amino acids: CASSESAKNIQYF. For the CDR3, the DNA is TGTGCCAGCAGTGAATCCGCCAAAAACATTCAGTACTTC.

The J gene is TRBJ2-1, the V gene TRBV19, with 13 bases matching TRBD2. The germline V gene encodes CDR1 LNHDA and CDR2 SQIVND (reference sequence). The CDR3 runs 19 residues. The ends lost 6 bases at V and 4 bases at J; junction bases unmatched: 15. The CDR3 DNA reads as TGTGCCAGTAGCATAAGCGGACTAGCGGGAGACTGGGGTTACAATGAGCAGTTCTTC. Protein sequence: CASSISGLAGDWGYNEQFF.

This clone turned up a few times. This sequence joins TRBV6-1 and TRBJ2-1, with a possible D match to TRBD2 (5 bases). The CDR3 length is 17 residues. Germline CDR1 and CDR2: MNHNS and SASEGT. Trimming removed 2 bases from V and 6 bases from J, with 20 bases in between. This chain's CDR3 is CASSELAGPVIGNEQFF. CDR3 nucleotides: TGTGCCAGCAGTGAATTGGCGGGTCCGGTCATCGGCAATGAGCAGTTCTTC.

A few counts support this clone. The chain couples TRBV7-9 to TRBJ2-7; the D is unclear. CDR3 size: 14 residues. Germline V gene lookup returns CDR1 SEHNR and CDR2 FQNEAQ (reference sequence). V was cut by 1 base and J by 5 bases, with 12 bases left in between. The CDR3 DNA sequence: TGTGCCAGCAGCTTAGAGGTGGACGGACACGAGCAGTACTTC. Amino acid sequence: CASSLEVDGHEQYF. Variable domain in full (rest from reference TRBV7-9 and TRBJ2-7): DTGVSQNPRHKITKRGQNVTFRCDPISEHNRLYWYRQTLGQGPEFLTYFQNEAQLEKSRLLSDRFSAERPKGSFSTLEIQRTEQGDSAMYLCASSLEVDGHEQYFGPGTRLTVT.

This clone was picked up a small number of times. The chain is built from TRBV6-6 and TRBJ2-7; TRBD1 matches at 9 bases. Trimming cost V 6 bases and J 5 bases; bases outside gene matches: 5. Per germline, CDR1 MNHNY and CDR2 SVGAGI (reference sequence). The CDR3 extends over 13 amino acids. This CDR3 is CASRGTGNNEQYF. The CDR3 DNA is TGTGCCAGCAGAGGGACAGGGAACAACGAGCAGTACTTC.

The chain joins TRBV6-4 to TRBJ2-2; 7 bases are a match to TRBD2. The CDR3 length is 15 residues. Germline CDR1 is MRHNA and CDR2 is SNTAGT. V shed 5 bases and J 2 bases; nucleotides not matched to a gene: 5. The CDR3 spells CASSRGGSNTGELFF. In DNA form, the CDR3 reads TGTGCCAGCAGTCGGGGCGGGAGTAACACCGGGGAGCTGTTTTTT.

Only a few counts were recorded for this clone. This chain uses TRBV19 with TRBJ1-4, with a possible D match to TRBD1 (5 bases). Trimming shortened V by 3 bases and J by 5 bases, and 13 bases separated the two germline ends. The CDR3 covers 15 residues. Germline-derived CDR1 and CDR2 are LNHDA and SQIVND (reference sequence). For the CDR3, the DNA is TGTGCCAGTAGTATTGGGGCAGGCCCAAATGAAAAACTGTTTTTT. This gives the protein CASSIGAGPNEKLFF.

The V and J genes are TRBV9 and TRBJ1-1; 8 nucleotides line up with TRBD1. V shed 4 bases and J 7 bases; nucleotides not matched to a gene: 6. The germline CDR1 and CDR2 sequences are SGDLS and YYNGEE. This CDR3 has 13 amino acids. DNA for the CDR3: TGTGCCAGCAGCACTGACAGGGGCCGTGAAGCTTTCTTT. Translating gives CASSTDRGREAFF.

This clone came up a few times. The J gene is TRBJ2-1, the V gene TRBV11-2; D is perhaps TRBD1 (5 bases). The germline V gene has CDR1 SGHAT and CDR2 FQNNGV. The CDR3 spans 14 residues. Deletions cut 4 bases from V and 3 bases from J, with 10 bases between. Here the CDR3 reads CASSYRTGYNEQFF. The CDR3 DNA sequence: TGTGCCAGCAGCTACAGGACGGGCTACAATGAGCAGTTCTTC.

Only a few counts were recorded for this clone. The rearrangement links TRBV28 to TRBJ2-1; 9 bases match TRBD1. Trimming cost V 2 bases and J 5 bases; bases outside gene matches: 7. Per germline, CDR1 MDHEN and CDR2 SYDVKM. There are 16 residues in the CDR3. In DNA, the CDR3 is TGTGCCAGCAGTTTAATTACAGGGGGCGCCAACAATGAGCAGTTCTTC. It is translated as CASSLITGGANNEQFF.

This clone turned up a few times. V and J are TRBV7-9 and TRBJ2-4; D possibly corresponds to TRBD2 (6 bases). Germline-derived CDR1 and CDR2 are SEHNR and FQNEAQ (reference sequence). This CDR3 has 13 amino acids. V shed 5 bases and J shed 7 bases, with 12 bases lying between them. This chain's CDR3 is CASSKPGGNIQYF. The CDR3 DNA reads as TGTGCCAGCAGCAAACCCGGAGGGAACATTCAGTACTTC.

This clone has only a few counts. The chain recombines TRBV5-4 with TRBJ1-4; D not certain. The CDR3 runs 15 residues. V was pared by 0 bases and J by 0 bases, with 6 bases between. CDR1 and CDR2 (germline): SGHNT, YYREEE (reference sequence). This CDR3 reads CASSLDAATNEKLFF. As DNA, the CDR3 is TGTGCCAGCAGCTTGGATGCAGCAACTAATGAAAAACTGTTTTTT.

The chain has TRBV30 and TRBJ1-4; no clear D. CDR1 and CDR2 from the germline V gene are GTSNPN and SVGIG (reference sequence). CDR3 size: 14 residues. V was pared by 1 base and J by 7 bases, with 13 bases between. The CDR3 DNA reads TGTGCCTGGAGTGCCTTTACTGGTGGTGAAAAACTGTTTTTT. Its translation: CAWSAFTGGEKLFF.

This clone was seen a few times. The chain recombines TRBV10-2 with TRBJ2-2; 9 bases fit TRBD1. The germline V gene has CDR1 WSHSY and CDR2 SAAADI. J was trimmed by 3 bases and V by 6 bases; bases with no gene match: 5. The CDR3 runs to 15 residues. CDR3 region: CASSRGQGYTGELFF. The CDR3 DNA reads TGCGCCAGCAGCAGAGGACAGGGGTACACCGGGGAGCTGTTTTTT.

At least ten counts were recorded for this clone. The J gene is TRBJ2-1, the V gene TRBV5-1; 7 bases agree with TRBD1. With 2 bases clipped from V and 16 bases from J, the junction kept 12 bases outside the gene matches. This CDR3 is built from 13 residues. Looked up from germline, CDR1 is SGHRS and CDR2 is YFSETQ. CDR3 sequence (DNA): TGCGCCAGCAGCTTTACCCCTGAGACAGGGCACTTCTTC. This codes for CASSFTPETGHFF.

The chain employs TRBV11-2 and TRBJ2-4; 12 bases align to TRBD1. Germline CDR1 and CDR2: SGHAT and FQNNGV. With 5 bases clipped from V and 9 bases from J, the junction kept 11 bases outside the gene matches. This CDR3 has 16 amino acids. The CDR3 DNA is TGTGCCAGCAGCGCATGGGGACAGGGGGCAGGGGGCATTCAGTACTTC. Encoded protein: CASSAWGQGAGGIQYF. Complete variable domain (other parts from reference TRBV11-2 and TRBJ2-4): EAGVAQSPRYKIIEKRQSVAFWCNPISGHATLYWYQQILGQGPKLLIQFQNNGVVDDSQLPKDRFSAERLKGVDSTLKIQPAKLEDSAVYLCASSAWGQGAGGIQYFGAGTRLSVL.

Only a few counts were recorded for this clone. The chain joins TRBV7-2 to TRBJ1-3, with a tentative D call TRBD1 (5 bases). Germline-derived CDR1 and CDR2 are SGHTA and FQGNSA. Trimming pared 5 bases from V and 1 base from J, leaving 18 bases between. This CDR3 is 17 amino acids long. CDR3: CASSHQAYRRSGNTIYF. The CDR3 bases are TGTGCCAGCAGCCACCAAGCCTACAGGCGTTCTGGAAACACCATATATTTT. Full variable domain (rest looked up from reference TRBV7-2 and TRBJ1-3): GAGVSQSPSNKVTEKGKDVELRCDPISGHTALYWYRQSLGQGLEFLIYFQGNSAPDKSGLPSDRFSAERTGGSVSTLTIQRTQQEDSAVYLCASSHQAYRRSGNTIYFGEGSWLTVV.

This clone was seen a handful of times. The chain recombines TRBV5-1 with TRBJ2-3; 7 nucleotides line up with TRBD2. The ends lost 4 bases at V and 4 bases at J; junction bases unmatched: 3. The CDR3 length is 13 residues. Germline values: CDR1 SGHRS, CDR2 YFSETQ. In nucleotides, the CDR3 is TGCGCCAGCAGCAAGCGGGAAGCAGATACGCAGTATTTT. Translated: CASSKREADTQYF.

This clone was observed a handful of times. The chain employs TRBV28 and TRBJ2-1; 11 nucleotides agree with TRBD1. Germline CDR1 MDHEN, CDR2 SYDVKM. V lost 7 bases to trimming and J lost 7 bases; unmatched junction nucleotides: 9. This CDR3 has 15 residues. The CDR3 DNA sequence: TGTGCCAGCAACACCCGGGACAGGGGGGGGAATGAGCAGTTCTTC. It is translated as CASNTRDRGGNEQFF.

This clone has at least ten counts. V usage is TRBV5-4 and J usage is TRBJ1-2; TRBD1 is a possible D gene (6 bases). The CDR3 loop spans 14 amino acids. Germline V gene lookup returns CDR1 SGHNT and CDR2 YYREEE (reference sequence). V was pared by 3 bases and J by 8 bases, with 17 bases between. CDR3 sequence (DNA): TGTGCCAGCAGCTATGACAGGCGTCGCGGAGGCTACACCTTC. As protein: CASSYDRRRGGYTF.

This chain connects TRBV19 to TRBJ2-2; TRBD2 matches at 13 bases. V lost 5 bases, J lost 3 bases, and 6 bases stayed unmatched. The CDR3 extends over 17 amino acids. From germline, CDR1 is LNHDA and CDR2 SQIVND (reference sequence). As DNA, the CDR3 is TGTGCCAGTAGTGCGACTAGCGGGAGGACCGACACCGGGGAGCTGTTTTTT. Encoded protein: CASSATSGRTDTGELFF.

The chain couples TRBV7-2 to TRBJ2-7; the match to TRBD2 covers 9 bases. CDR1 is SGHTA, CDR2 FQGNSA, per germline. This CDR3 is 15 amino acids long. The V segment lost 2 bases and the J segment 2 bases; nucleotides outside the gene matches: 4. In DNA, the CDR3 is TGTGCCAGCAGCTTATCTAGCGGGGTACCCTACGAGCAGTACTTC. Translating it yields CASSLSSGVPYEQYF.

Note on this clone: Because the CDR3's place on the DNA is in doubt, the DNA is left out and the CDR3 is given as listed by TCRdb. V is TRBV9 and J is TRBJ2-7; the D segment call TRBD2 is taken from the table without a DNA check. Germline CDR1 SGDLS, CDR2 YYNGEE. The CDR3 is made up of 14 amino acids, end residues included. CDR3 amino acids: CASSVGIGAEVRYF.

This clone was detected ten times or more. This rearrangement joins TRBV7-3 to TRBJ2-2; D not resolved. From germline, CDR1 is SGHTA and CDR2 FQGTGA. The germline V and J ends were trimmed by 5 bases and 0 bases, with 7 bases remaining between them. The CDR3 is 14 amino acids. CDR3 in amino acids: CASSPQSNTGELFF. CDR3 DNA: TGTGCCAGCAGCCCACAATCGAACACCGGGGAGCTGTTTTTT.

The CDR3 loop is CASSKARGVDYGYTF. As DNA, the CDR3 is TGTGCCAGCAGCAAAGCGCGGGGGGTGGACTATGGCTACACCTTC. V and J are TRBV21-1 and TRBJ1-2. TRBV21-1 corresponds to a pseudogene. The CDR3 totals 15 residues.